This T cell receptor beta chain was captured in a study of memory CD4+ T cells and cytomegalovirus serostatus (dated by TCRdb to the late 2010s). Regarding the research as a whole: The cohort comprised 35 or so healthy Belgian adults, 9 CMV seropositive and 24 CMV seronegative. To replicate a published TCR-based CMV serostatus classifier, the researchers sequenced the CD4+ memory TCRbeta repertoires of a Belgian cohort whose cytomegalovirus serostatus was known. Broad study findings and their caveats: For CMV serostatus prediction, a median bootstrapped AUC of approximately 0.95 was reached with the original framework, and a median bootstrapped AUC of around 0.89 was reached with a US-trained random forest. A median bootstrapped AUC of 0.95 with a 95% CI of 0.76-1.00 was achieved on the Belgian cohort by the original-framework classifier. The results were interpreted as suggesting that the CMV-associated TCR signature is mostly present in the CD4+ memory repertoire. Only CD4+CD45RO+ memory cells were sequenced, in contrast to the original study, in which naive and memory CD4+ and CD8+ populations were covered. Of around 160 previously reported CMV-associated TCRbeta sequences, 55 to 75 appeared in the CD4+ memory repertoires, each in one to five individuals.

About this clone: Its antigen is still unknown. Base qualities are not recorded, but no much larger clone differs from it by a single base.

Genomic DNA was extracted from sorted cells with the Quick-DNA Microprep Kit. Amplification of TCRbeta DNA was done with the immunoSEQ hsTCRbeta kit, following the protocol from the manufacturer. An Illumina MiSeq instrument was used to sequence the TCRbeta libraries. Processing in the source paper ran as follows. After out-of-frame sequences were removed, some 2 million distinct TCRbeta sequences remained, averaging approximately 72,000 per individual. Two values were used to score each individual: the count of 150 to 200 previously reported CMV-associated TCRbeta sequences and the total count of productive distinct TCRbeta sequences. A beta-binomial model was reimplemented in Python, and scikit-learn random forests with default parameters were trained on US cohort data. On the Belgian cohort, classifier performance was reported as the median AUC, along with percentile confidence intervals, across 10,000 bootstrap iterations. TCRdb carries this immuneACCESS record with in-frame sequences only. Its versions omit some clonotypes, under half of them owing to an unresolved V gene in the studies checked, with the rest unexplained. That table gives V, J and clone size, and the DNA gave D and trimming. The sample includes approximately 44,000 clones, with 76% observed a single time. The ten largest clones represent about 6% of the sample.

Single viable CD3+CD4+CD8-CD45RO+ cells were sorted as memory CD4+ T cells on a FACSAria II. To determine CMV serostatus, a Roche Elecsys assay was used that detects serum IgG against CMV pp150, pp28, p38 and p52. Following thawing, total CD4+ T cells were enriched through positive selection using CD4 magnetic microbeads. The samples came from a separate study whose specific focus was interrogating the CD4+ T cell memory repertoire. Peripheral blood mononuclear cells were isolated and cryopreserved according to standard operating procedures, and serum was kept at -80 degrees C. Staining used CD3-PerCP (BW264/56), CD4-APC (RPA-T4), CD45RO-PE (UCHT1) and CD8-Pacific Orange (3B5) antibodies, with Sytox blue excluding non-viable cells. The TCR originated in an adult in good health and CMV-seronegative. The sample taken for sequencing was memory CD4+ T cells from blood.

The DNA reads as follows: TGTGCCAGCAGTGGGCCGACTAGCGGGAGGCCATGGACCCAGTACTTC. It specifies CASSGPTSGRPWTQYF. The sequence joins TRBV2 to TRBJ2-5; 13 nucleotides in the junction match TRBD2. Per the germline V gene, SNHLY is the CDR1 and FYNNEI is the CDR2. The CDR3 sequence holds 16 residues, the cysteine and phenylalanine included. The sequence is cut down to CDR3 DNA, 48 bases in frame from base 1. After removal of 4 bases from V and 7 bases from J, the junction retains 9 bases not matched to a gene.